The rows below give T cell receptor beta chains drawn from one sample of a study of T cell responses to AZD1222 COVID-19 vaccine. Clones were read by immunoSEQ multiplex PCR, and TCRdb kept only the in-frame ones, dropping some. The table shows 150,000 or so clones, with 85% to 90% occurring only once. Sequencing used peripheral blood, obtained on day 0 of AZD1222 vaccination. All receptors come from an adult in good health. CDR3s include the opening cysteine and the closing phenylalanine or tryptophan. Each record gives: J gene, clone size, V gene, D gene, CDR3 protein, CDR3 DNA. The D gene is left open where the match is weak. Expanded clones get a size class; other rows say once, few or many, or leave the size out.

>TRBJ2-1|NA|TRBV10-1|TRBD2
CASSAGTSGLNEQFF
TGCGCCAGCAGTGCCGGGACTAGCGGGCTCAATGAGCAGTTCTTC
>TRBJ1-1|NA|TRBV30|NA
CAWSEVGGTEAFF
TGTGCCTGGAGTGAGGTTGGTGGCACTGAAGCTTTCTTT
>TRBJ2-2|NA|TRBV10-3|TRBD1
CAISDSGQGPTGELFF
TGTGCCATCAGTGACTCCGGACAGGGTCCTACCGGGGAGCTGTTTTTT
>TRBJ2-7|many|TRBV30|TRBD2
CAWSVLAGGPGEQYF
TGTGCCTGGAGTGTACTAGCGGGAGGGCCGGGGGAGCAGTACTTC
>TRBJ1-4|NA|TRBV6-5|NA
CASSYDWFREKLFF
TGTGCCAGCAGTTACGATTGGTTCAGGGAAAAACTGTTTTTT
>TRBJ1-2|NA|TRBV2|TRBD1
CASRITQGRGYTF
TGTGCCAGCCGTATAACACAGGGGAGAGGCTACACCTTC
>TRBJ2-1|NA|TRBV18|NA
CASSGEGVGNEQFF
TGTGCCAGCTCAGGAGAAGGTGTTGGAAATGAGCAGTTCTTC
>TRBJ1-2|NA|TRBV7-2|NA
CASSLAGGTNYGYTF
TGTGCCAGCAGCTTAGCTGGGGGAACTAACTATGGCTACACCTTC
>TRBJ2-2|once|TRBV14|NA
CASSRQGGTGELFF
TGTGCCAGCAGTCGTCAGGGGGGGACCGGGGAGCTGTTTTTT
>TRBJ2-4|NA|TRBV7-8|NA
CASSLVTTGGDIQYF
TGTGCCAGCAGCTTAGTGACCACAGGGGGGGACATTCAGTACTTC
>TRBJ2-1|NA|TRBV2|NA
CASSARGRQFF
TGTGCCAGCAGTGCACGGGGCAGGCAGTTCTTC
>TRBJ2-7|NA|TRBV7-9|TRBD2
CASSSPGGRAYEQYF
TGTGCCAGCAGCTCTCCTGGCGGGAGGGCCTACGAGCAGTACTTC
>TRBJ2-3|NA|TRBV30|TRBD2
CAQRSGGFSGSTDTQYF
TGTGCCCAGCGAAGCGGGGGGTTTTCGGGGAGCACAGATACGCAGTATTTT
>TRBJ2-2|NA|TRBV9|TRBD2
CASSVVVAGGPGELFF
TGTGCCAGCAGCGTAGTGGTAGCGGGAGGGCCCGGGGAGCTGTTTTTT
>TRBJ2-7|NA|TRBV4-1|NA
CASSQTRDEQYF
TGCGCCAGCAGCCAAACTAGGGACGAGCAGTACTTC
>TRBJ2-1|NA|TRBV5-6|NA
CASVGRISYNEQFF
TGTGCCAGCGTTGGGCGGATCTCCTACAATGAGCAGTTCTTC
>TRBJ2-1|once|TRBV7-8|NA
CASSLGEGVPSYNEQFF
TGTGCCAGCAGCTTGGGCGAAGGGGTCCCTTCCTACAATGAGCAGTTCTTC
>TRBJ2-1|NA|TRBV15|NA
CATSRGGGRSYNEQFF
TGTGCCACCAGCAGAGGGGGCGGGCGATCCTACAATGAGCAGTTCTTC
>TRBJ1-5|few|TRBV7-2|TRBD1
CASRGTEYQPQHF
TGTGCCAGCAGAGGGACAGAGTATCAGCCCCAGCATTTT
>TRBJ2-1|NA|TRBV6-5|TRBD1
CASSYSIGTVYNEQFF
TGTGCCAGCAGTTACTCGATAGGGACAGTTTACAATGAGCAGTTCTTC
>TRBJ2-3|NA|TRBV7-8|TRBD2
CASRSRRRGKTSFTDTQYF
TGTGCCAGCAGGTCTAGGAGGCGGGGGAAGACGTCGTTCACAGATACGCAGTATTTT
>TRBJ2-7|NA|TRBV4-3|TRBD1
CASSQGQGTAYEQYF
TGCGCCAGCAGCCAAGGACAGGGGACCGCCTACGAGCAGTACTTC
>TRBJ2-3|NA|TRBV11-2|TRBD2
CASKYPGLRTDTQYF
TGTGCCAGCAAGTATCCGGGACTACGCACAGATACGCAGTATTTT
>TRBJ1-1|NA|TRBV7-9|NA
CASSQNQAVGNTEAFF
TGTGCCAGCAGCCAAAATCAGGCGGTGGGGAACACTGAAGCTTTCTTT
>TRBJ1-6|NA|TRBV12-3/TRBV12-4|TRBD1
CATLQGFNSPLHF
TGTGCCACCCTACAGGGGTTTAATTCACCCCTCCACTTT
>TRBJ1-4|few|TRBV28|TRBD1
CASSLSGQGVEKLFF
TGTGCCAGCAGTTTATCGGGACAGGGAGTTGAAAAACTGTTTTTT
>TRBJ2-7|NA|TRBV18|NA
CASSPPFGSTAYEQYF
TGTGCCAGCTCACCACCGTTCGGGAGTACCGCCTACGAGCAGTACTTC
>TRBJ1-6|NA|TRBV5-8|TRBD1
CASSRGQSPNSPLHF
TGTGCCAGCAGCAGGGGACAGTCACCAAATTCACCCCTCCACTTT
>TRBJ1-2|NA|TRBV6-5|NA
CASSYGGASFYGYTF
TGTGCCAGCAGTTACGGGGGGGCCTCATTCTATGGCTACACCTTC
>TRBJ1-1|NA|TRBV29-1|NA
CSVESGDVEAFF
TGCAGCGTTGAATCAGGGGACGTTGAAGCTTTCTTT
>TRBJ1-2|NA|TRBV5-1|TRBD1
CASSLGGQGNYGYTF
TGCGCCAGCAGCTTGGGGGGACAGGGAAACTATGGCTACACCTTC
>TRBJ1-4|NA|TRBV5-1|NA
CASSRGQPNEKLFF
TGCGCCAGCAGCCGGGGCCAACCTAATGAAAAACTGTTTTTT
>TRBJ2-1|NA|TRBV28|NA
CASSPGQGSYNEQFF
TGTGCCAGCAGCCCCGGGCAGGGCTCCTACAATGAGCAGTTCTTC
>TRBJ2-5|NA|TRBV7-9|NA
CASSSALASQETQYF
TGTGCCAGCAGCTCAGCCTTAGCGTCACAAGAGACCCAGTACTTC
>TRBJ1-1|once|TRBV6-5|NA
CASSLRGTEAFF
TGTGCCAGCAGTTTAAGGGGGACTGAAGCTTTCTTT
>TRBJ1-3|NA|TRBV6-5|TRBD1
CASSNGQAGNTIYF
TGTGCCAGCAGTAACGGACAGGCTGGAAACACCATATATTTT
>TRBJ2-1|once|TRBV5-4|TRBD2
CASSPPSGRASNEQFF
TGTGCCAGCAGCCCCCCAAGCGGGAGGGCCTCCAATGAGCAGTTCTTC